This T cell receptor (beta chain) was captured by sequencing in a study of T cell repertoires in cytomegalovirus infection. Turning to the study itself: Well-studied HLA-B-restricted CMV epitopes were used in the study alongside recently identified HLA-C-restricted ones.

TCRdb re-called the reads with MiXCR, one entry per CDR3 protein. The sample lists fewer than 1,000,000 distinct CDR3 sequences, 31% occurring once. On this clonotype: The antigen is undetermined.

The sequence came from a human donor in good health (CMV status not recorded). Some clones in this sample may be carry-over from other donors' samples. Sequencing used cultured CD8+ T cells from PBMCs, obtained from culture after CMV antigen stimulation.

CDR3 nucleotides: TGTGCCAGCAGCTTAGCAGGGCAGTTTAATGAAAAACTGTTTTTT. It yields the protein CASSLAGQFNEKLFF. This rearrangement joins TRBV7-2 to TRBJ1-4; D remains unclear. Germline CDR1 reads SGHTA; CDR2 reads FQGNSA. The V end was cut by 0 bases, the J end by 4 bases, with 9 bases between. The CDR3 loop spans 15 amino acids.